The clone carrying this TCR beta chain has a handful of counts. Its cognate antigen is unknown. The donors (healthy individuals) were bone marrow donors. The PCR made use of 60 Vbeta and 13 Jbeta primers. Sequencing was performed with immunoSEQ multiplex PCR; in TCRdb, only in-frame clones are kept and a portion is missing. The table lists approximately 200,000 clones, nearly 80% of them singletons. This record belongs to a study of cytomegalovirus exposure and HLA in healthy donors. At the level of the study: Falling in the Caucasian-associated ancestry cluster were less than 85% of approximately 410 genotyped donors.

Trimming at V came to 0 bases and at J to 7 bases, leaving 9 bases not matched to a gene. The CDR3 spans 17 residues. Looked up from germline, CDR1 is MNHEY and CDR2 is SMNVEV (reference sequence). Study results and limitations: Prior analysis indicated that the majority of TCR beta V segments exhibited productivity approximately 87% or approximately 30% of the time. Among the CMV-associated chains, a few were confirmed in vitro as specific for CMV antigens.

The chain uses TRBV27 and TRBJ1-5, with 10 positions matching TRBD1. The sequenced sample was PBMCs. The sequence derives from a man aged 18 to 35 in good health and CMV-seronegative. The CDR3 DNA sequence: TGTGCCAGCAGTTTATCGGGGACAGGGGCGATAAACCAGCCCCAGCATTTT. Protein: CASSLSGTGAINQPQHF.